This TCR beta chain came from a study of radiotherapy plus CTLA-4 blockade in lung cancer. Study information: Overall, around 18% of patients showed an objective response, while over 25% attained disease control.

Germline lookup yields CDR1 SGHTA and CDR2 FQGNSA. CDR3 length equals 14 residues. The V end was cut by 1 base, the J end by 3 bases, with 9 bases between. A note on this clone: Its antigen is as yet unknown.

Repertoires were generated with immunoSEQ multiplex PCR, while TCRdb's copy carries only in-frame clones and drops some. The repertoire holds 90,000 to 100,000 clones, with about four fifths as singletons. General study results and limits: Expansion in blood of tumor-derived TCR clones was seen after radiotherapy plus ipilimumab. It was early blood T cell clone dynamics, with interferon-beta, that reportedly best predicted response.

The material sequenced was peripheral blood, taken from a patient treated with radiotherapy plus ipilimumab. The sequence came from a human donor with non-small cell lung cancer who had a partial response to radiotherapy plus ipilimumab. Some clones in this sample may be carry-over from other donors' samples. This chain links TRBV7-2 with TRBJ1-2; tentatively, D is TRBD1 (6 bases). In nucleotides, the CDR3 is TGTGCCAGCAGCTTAGTTTCAGGGGACTATGGCTACACCTTC. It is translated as CASSLVSGDYGYTF.